Sequencing of this T cell receptor beta chain was carried out in a study of blood T cell repertoires in COVID-19. Overall study context: PBMCs, B-cell-depleted T cells, or T cells were the source of the cDNA or gDNA that made up the material.

CDR3 length equals 14 residues. The junction had 6 bases not matched to a gene; V was cut back by 4 bases and J by 10 bases. Germline lookup yields CDR1 LGHNA and CDR2 YNFKEQ. Here immunoSEQ multiplex PCR was the method, and the copy in TCRdb shows in-frame clones only, minus some. The table includes some 180,000 clones, roughly 85% detected once. This TCR was sampled from a man aged 60 to 75 with active or convalescent COVID-19. The rearrangement uses TRBV4-2 and TRBJ1-6, with 8 bases aligning to TRBD1. Sequenced input: peripheral blood. CDR3 coding DNA: TGTGCCAGCAGCCGGGACAGGCAGGAATCACCCCTCCACTTT. Amino acids: CASSRDRQESPLHF.